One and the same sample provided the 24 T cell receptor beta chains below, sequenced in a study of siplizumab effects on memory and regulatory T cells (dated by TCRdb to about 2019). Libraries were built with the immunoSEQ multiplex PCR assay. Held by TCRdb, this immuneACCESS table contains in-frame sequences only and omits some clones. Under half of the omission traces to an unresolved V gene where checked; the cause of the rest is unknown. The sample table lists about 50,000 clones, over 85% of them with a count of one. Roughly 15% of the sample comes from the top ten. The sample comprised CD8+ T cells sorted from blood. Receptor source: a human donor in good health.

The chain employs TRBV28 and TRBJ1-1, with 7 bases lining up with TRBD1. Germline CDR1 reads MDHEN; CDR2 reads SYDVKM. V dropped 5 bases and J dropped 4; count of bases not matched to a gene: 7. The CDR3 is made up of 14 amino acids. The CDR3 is CASSQLDRFTEAFF. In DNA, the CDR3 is TGTGCCAGCAGTCAATTGGACAGGTTCACTGAAGCTTTCTTT.

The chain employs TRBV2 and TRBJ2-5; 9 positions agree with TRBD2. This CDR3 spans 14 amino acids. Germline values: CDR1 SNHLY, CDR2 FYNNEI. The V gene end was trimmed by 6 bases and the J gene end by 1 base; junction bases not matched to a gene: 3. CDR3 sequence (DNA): TGTGCCAGCAGGGCTAGCGGGGCCCAAGAGACCCAGTACTTC. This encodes CASRASGAQETQYF.

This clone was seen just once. The CDR3 is CASSSGRGAFF. The CDR3 DNA reads TGTGCCAGCAGTTCAGGACGTGGGGCTTTCTTT. This chain joins TRBV6-5 and TRBJ1-1; D remains unclear. In germline, CDR1 is MNHEY, CDR2 SVGAGI. The CDR3 length is 11 residues. V was trimmed by 4 bases and J by 11 bases, leaving 11 bases between them.

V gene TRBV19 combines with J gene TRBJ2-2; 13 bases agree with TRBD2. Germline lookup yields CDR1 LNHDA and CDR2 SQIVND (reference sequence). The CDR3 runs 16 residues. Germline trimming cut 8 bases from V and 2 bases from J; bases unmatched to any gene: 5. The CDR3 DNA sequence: TGTGCCAGTTTGACTAGCGGGAGGAGAAACACCGGGGAGCTGTTTTTT. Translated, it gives CASLTSGRRNTGELFF.

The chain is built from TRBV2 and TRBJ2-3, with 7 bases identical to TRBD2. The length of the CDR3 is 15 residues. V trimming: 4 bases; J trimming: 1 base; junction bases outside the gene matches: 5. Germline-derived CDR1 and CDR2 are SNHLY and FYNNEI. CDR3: CASSVDLAGTDTQYF. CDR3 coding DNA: TGTGCCAGCAGTGTCGACCTAGCGGGCACAGATACGCAGTATTTT.

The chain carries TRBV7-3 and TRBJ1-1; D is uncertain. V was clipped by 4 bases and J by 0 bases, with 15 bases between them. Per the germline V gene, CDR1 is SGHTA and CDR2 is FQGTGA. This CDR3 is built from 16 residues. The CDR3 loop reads CASSSGEHVMNTEAFF. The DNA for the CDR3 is TGTGCCAGCAGCTCAGGAGAACATGTCATGAACACTGAAGCTTTCTTT.

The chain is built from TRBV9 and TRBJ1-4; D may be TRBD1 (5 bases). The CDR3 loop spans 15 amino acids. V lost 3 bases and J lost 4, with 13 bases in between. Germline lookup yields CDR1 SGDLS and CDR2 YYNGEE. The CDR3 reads CASSADSSFNEKLFF. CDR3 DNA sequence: TGTGCCAGCAGCGCAGACAGCTCCTTTAATGAAAAACTGTTTTTT.

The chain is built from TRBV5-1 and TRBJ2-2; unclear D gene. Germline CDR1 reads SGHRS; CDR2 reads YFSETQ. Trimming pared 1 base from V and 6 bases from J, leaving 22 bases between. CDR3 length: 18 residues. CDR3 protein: CASSLLGRLGLDSGELFF. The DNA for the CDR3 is TGCGCCAGCAGCTTGCTTGGCAGGCTGGGTTTAGACTCCGGGGAGCTGTTTTTT.

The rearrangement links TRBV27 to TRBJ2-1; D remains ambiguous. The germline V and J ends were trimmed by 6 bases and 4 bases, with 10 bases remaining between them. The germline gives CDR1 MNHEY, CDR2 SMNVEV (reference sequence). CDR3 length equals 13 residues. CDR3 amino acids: CASRTIRYNEQFF. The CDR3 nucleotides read TGTGCCAGCAGGACGATACGATACAATGAGCAGTTCTTC.

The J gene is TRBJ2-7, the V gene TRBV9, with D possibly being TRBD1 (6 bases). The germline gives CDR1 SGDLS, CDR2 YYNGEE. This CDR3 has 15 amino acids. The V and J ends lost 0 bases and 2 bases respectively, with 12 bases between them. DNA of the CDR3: TGTGCCAGCAGCGTAGACAGGGTTGACACCTACGAGCAGTACTTC. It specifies CASSVDRVDTYEQYF.

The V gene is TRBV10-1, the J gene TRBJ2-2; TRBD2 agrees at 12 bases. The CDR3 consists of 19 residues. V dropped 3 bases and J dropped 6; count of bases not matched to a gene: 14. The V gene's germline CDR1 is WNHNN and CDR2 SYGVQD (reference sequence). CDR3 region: CASSEGAPQRLAGAGELFF. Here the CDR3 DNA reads TGCGCCAGCAGTGAAGGGGCCCCACAGCGACTAGCGGGAGCCGGGGAGCTGTTTTTT.

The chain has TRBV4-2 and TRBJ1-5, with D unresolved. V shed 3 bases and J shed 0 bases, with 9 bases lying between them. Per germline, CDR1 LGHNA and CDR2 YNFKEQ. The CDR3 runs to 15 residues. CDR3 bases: TGTGCCAGCAGCCAGGTGATCAATAGCAATCAGCCCCAGCATTTT. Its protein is CASSQVINSNQPQHF.

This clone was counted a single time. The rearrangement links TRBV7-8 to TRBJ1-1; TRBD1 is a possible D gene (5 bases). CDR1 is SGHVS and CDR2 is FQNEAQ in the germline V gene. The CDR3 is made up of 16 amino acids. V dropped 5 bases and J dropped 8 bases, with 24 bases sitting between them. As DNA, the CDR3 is TGTGCCAGCAGCACTCACCCCCCGGGACCGCCTGAAGAAGCTTTCTTT. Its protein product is CASSTHPPGPPEEAFF. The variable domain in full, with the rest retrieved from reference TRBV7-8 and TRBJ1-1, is GAGVSQSPRYKVAKRGQDVALRCDPISGHVSLFWYQQALGQGPEFLTYFQNEAQLDKSGLPSDRFFAERPEGSVSTLKIQRTQQEDSAVYLCASSTHPPGPPEEAFFGQGTRLTVV.

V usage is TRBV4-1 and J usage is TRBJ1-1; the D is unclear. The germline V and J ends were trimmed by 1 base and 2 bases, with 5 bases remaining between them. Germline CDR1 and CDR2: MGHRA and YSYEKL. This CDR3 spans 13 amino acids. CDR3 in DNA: TGCGCCAGCAGCCAAGTGACTAACACTGAAGCTTTCTTT. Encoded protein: CASSQVTNTEAFF.

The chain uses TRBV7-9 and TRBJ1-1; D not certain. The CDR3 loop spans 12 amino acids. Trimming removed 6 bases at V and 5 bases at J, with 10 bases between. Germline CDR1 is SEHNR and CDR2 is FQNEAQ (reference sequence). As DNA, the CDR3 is TGTGCCAGCAGGGAGATTATTACTGAAGCTTTCTTT. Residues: CASREIITEAFF.

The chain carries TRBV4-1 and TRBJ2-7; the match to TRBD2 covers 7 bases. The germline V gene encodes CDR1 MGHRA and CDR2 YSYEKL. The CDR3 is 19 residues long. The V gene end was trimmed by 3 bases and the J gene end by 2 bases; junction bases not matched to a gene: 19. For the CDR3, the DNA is TGCGCCAGCAGCCAGCGGATGACAGTGGGTCTAGCGGATACCTACGAGCAGTACTTC. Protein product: CASSQRMTVGLADTYEQYF.

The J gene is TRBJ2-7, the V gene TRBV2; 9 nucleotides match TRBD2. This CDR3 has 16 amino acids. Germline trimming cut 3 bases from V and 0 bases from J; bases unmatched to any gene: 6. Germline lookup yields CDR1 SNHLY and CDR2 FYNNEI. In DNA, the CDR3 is TGTGCCAGCAGTGAGGGAGCTAGCGGGAACTCCTACGAGCAGTACTTC. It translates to CASSEGASGNSYEQYF.

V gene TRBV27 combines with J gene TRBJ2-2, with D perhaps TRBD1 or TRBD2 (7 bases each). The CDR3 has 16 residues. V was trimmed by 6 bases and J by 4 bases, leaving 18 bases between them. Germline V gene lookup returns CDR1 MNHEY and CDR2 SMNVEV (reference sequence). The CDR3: CASSQQGGGGTGELFF. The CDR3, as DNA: TGTGCCAGCAGCCAGCAGGGGGGGGGCGGCACCGGGGAGCTGTTTTTT.

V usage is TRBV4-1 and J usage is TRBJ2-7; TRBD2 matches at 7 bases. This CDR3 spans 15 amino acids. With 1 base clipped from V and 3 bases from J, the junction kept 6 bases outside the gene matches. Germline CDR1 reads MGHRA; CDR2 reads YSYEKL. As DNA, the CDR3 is TGCGCCAGCAGCCAAGTAACTAGCGCCGGCTACGAGCAGTACTTC. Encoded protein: CASSQVTSAGYEQYF.

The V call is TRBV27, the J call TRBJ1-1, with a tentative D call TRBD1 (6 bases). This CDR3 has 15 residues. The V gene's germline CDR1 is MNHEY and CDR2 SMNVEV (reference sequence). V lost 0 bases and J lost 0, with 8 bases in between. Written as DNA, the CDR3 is TGTGCCAGCAGTTTATCAGGACAGATGAACACTGAAGCTTTCTTT. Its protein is CASSLSGQMNTEAFF.

The CDR3 is CASLLGQGKRPQYF. CDR3 nucleotide sequence: TGTGCCAGTCTCCTGGGACAGGGCAAGAGACCCCAGTACTTC. This chain joins TRBV28 and TRBJ2-5, with TRBD1 matching 9 bases. Germline V gene data show CDR1 as MDHEN and CDR2 as SYDVKM. The V segment lost 9 bases and the J segment 9 bases; nucleotides outside the gene matches: 14. The CDR3 runs to 14 residues.

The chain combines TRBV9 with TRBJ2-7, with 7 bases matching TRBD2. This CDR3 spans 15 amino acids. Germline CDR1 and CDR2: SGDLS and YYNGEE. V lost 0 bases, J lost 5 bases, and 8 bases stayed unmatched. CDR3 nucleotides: TGTGCCAGCAGCGTAGGGGCGGGAGCTATCCACGAGCAGTACTTC. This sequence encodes CASSVGAGAIHEQYF.

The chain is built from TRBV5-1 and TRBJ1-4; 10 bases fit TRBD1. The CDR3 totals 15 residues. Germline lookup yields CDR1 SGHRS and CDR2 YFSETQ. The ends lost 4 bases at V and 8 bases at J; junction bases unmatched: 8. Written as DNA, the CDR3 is TGCGCCAGCAGCGCAGGGACAGGGGAAGGCGAAAAACTGTTTTTT. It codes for CASSAGTGEGEKLFF.

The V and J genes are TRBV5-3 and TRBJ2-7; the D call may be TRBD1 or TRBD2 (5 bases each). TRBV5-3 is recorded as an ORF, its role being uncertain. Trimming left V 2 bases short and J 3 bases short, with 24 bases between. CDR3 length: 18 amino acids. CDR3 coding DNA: TGTGCCAGAAGCTTAACCCATGAGACAGCGGAGTTCGGCTACGAGCAGTACTTC. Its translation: CARSLTHETAEFGYEQYF.